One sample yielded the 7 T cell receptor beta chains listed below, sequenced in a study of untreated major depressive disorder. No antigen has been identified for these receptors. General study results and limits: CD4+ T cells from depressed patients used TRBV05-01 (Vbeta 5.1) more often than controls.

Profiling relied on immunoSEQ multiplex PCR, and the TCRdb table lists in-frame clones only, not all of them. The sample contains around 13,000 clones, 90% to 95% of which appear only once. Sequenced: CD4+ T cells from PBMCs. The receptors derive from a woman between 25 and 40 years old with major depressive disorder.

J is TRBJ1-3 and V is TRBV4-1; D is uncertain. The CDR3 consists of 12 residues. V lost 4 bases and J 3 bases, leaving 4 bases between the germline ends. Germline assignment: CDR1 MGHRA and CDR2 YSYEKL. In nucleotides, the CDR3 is TGCGCCAGCAGCCCTTTTGGAAACACCATATATTTT. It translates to CASSPFGNTIYF.

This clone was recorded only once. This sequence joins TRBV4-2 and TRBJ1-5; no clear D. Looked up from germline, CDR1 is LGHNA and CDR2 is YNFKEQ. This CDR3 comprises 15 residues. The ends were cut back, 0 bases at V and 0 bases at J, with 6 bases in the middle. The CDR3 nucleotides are TGTGCCAGCAGCCAAGATCGAGGTAGCAATCAGCCCCAGCATTTT. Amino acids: CASSQDRGSNQPQHF.

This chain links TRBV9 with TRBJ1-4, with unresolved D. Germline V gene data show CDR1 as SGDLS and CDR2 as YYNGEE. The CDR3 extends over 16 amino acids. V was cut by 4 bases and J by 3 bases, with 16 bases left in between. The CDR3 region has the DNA TGTGCCAGCAGCAGTCAGGTTGGGCTGCCTAATGAAAAACTGTTTTTT. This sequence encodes CASSSQVGLPNEKLFF.

In nucleotides, the CDR3 is TGCGCCAGCAGTACGGGACAGTTCAATGAGCAGTTCTTC. Protein product: CASSTGQFNEQFF. The rearrangement links TRBV23-1 to TRBJ2-1; 7 nucleotides match TRBD1. TRBV23-1 is an open reading frame whose function is uncertain. Unmatched junction bases numbered 4, after V lost 5 bases and J lost 6 bases. CDR3 length equals 13 residues.

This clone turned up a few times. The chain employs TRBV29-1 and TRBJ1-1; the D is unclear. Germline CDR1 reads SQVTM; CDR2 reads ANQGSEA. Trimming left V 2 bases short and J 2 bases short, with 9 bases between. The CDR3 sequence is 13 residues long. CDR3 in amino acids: CSVENGVNTEAFF. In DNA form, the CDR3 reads TGCAGCGTTGAAAACGGGGTTAACACTGAAGCTTTCTTT.

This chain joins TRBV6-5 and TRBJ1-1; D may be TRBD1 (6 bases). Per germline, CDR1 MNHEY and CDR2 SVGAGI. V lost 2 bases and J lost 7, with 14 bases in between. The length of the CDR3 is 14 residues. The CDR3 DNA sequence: TGTGCCAGCAGTTACAGTTCGGGGGGCTTTGAAGCTTTCTTT. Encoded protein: CASSYSSGGFEAFF.

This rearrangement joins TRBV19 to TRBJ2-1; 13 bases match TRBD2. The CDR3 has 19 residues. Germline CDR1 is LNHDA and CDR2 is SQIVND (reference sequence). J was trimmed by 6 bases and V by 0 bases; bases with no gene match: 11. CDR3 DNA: TGTGCCAGTAGTATAGATCCACCGACTAGCGGGAGGCAGGGCAATGAGCAGTTCTTC. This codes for CASSIDPPTSGRQGNEQFF.